The 31 T cell receptor beta chains below were found in one sample sequenced in a study of blood T cells in healthy people across ages. Primers used in a second PCR of roughly 7 to 12 cycles were a sample-barcoded 5' primer and a J-beta primer mix. Each CDR3 protein gets one entry after TCRdb re-called the 5' RACE reads with MiXCR. The sample includes approximately 1.5 million distinct CDR3 sequences, approximately 43% of them seen just once. Sequencing was done on a sample of blood. The receptors come from a woman younger than 35 in good health.

This clonotype has a count of ten or more. J is TRBJ1-5 and V is TRBV29-1; 7 bases fit TRBD1. J lost 6 bases, V lost 4 bases, and 12 bases had no gene match. The CDR3 is 15 residues long. Germline V CDR1 and CDR2: SQVTM, ANQGSEA. CDR3 in amino acids: CSVGETDRAGQPQHF. The CDR3 DNA reads TGCAGCGTTGGAGAAACTGACAGGGCCGGTCAGCCCCAGCATTTT.

This clonotype was counted a few times. CDR3 region: CASSPRDSTYGYTF. The CDR3 DNA sequence: TGTGCCAGCTCACCTAGGGACAGTACCTATGGCTACACCTTC. V and J are TRBV18 and TRBJ1-2, with TRBD1 matching over 7 bases. J was trimmed by 4 bases and V by 3 bases; bases with no gene match: 5. The germline V gene has CDR1 KGHSH and CDR2 LQKENI. CDR3 length: 14 amino acids.

The rearrangement uses TRBV11-2 and TRBJ2-4; tentatively, D is TRBD2 (5 bases). The J call may be wrong; the DNA end is better matched by TRBJ2-7. Germline values: CDR1 SGHAT, CDR2 FQNNGV. This CDR3 contains 17 residues. This CDR3 is CASSLDSGKAQNYEQYF. Here the CDR3 DNA reads TGTGCCAGCAGCTTAGATTCCGGGAAAGCACAAAACTACGAGCAGTACTTC.

This clonotype came up once. This chain links TRBV29-1 with TRBJ2-1; D not resolved. Germline-derived CDR1 and CDR2 are SQVTM and ANQGSEA. CDR3 length equals 12 residues. With 4 bases removed from V and 4 bases from J, the gap between germline ends came to 8 bases. CDR3 DNA sequence: TGCAGCGTTGGTACAGAGTACAATGAGCAGTTCTTC. Its protein is CSVGTEYNEQFF.

This chain links TRBV4-2 with TRBJ2-1; D might be TRBD1 (8 bases). This CDR3 comprises 16 residues. Germline CDR1 and CDR2: LGHNA and YNFKEQ. The germline V and J ends were trimmed by 2 bases and 2 bases, with 13 bases remaining between them. CDR3 sequence reads: CASSQRTGGAYNEQFF. The DNA for the CDR3 is TGTGCCAGCAGCCAACGAACAGGGGGGGCCTACAATGAGCAGTTCTTC.

This clonotype was counted a single time. The genes are TRBV14 and TRBJ2-1; 8 positions match TRBD1. This CDR3 has 16 residues. Trimming took 5 bases from V and 2 from J; bases not matched to a gene: 8. Germline assignment: CDR1 SGHDN and CDR2 FVKESK. The CDR3 DNA reads TGTGCCAGCAGCTATAACAGGGGGGCGGCCTACAATGAGCAGTTCTTC. Its translation is CASSYNRGAAYNEQFF.

The chain links TRBV11-2 to TRBJ1-2; no reliable D call. The CDR3 runs 13 residues. Per the germline V gene, CDR1 is SGHAT and CDR2 is FQNNGV. V was pared by 5 bases and J by 7 bases, with 14 bases between. CDR3 protein: CASSPWTGSGYTF. CDR3 coding DNA: TGTGCCAGCAGCCCCTGGACCGGGAGTGGCTACACCTTC.

The genes are TRBV18 and TRBJ2-7; D is perhaps TRBD1 (5 bases). Germline CDR1 KGHSH, CDR2 LQKENI. The CDR3 has 13 amino acids. V was trimmed by 2 bases and J by 3 bases, leaving 8 bases between them. CDR3: CASSPVQGYEQYF. CDR3 bases: TGTGCCAGCTCACCAGTGCAGGGCTACGAGCAGTACTTC.

V usage is TRBV5-1 and J usage is TRBJ2-1, with D tentatively TRBD2 (5 bases). Trimming pared 3 bases from V and 0 bases from J, leaving 10 bases between. The CDR3 contains 15 residues. Germline V gives CDR1 SGHRS, CDR2 YFSETQ. The CDR3 coding sequence is TGCGCCAGCAGCTGCGACGGGAACTCCTACAATGAGCAGTTCTTC. Translation gives CASSCDGNSYNEQFF.

The chain combines TRBV7-2 with TRBJ2-5; perhaps TRBD2 as D (6 bases). The germline V gene encodes CDR1 SGHTA and CDR2 FQGNSA. Trimming removed 5 bases from V and 5 bases from J, with 18 bases in between. The CDR3 is 15 residues long. The CDR3 protein is CASSPPGLQRETQYF. Here the CDR3 DNA reads TGTGCCAGCAGCCCCCCGGGACTGCAGCGGGAGACCCAGTACTTC.

This clonotype was detected a few times. The chain links TRBV18 to TRBJ1-1; the match to TRBD1 covers 7 bases. Germline V gene data show CDR1 as KGHSH and CDR2 as LQKENI. There are 14 residues in the CDR3. After removal of 3 bases from V and 4 bases from J, the junction contained 5 bases not matched to a gene. The CDR3 DNA reads TGTGCCAGCTCACCTCAGGGGGGTGGCACTGAAGCTTTCTTT. It specifies CASSPQGGGTEAFF. The full variable domain, with the rest looked up from reference TRBV18 and TRBJ1-1, is NAGVMQNPRHLVRRRGQEARLRCSPMKGHSHVYWYRQLPEEGLKFMVYLQKENIIDESGMPKERFSAEFPKEGPSILRIQQVVRGDSAAYFCASSPQGGGTEAFFGQGTRLTVV.

The chain couples TRBV30 to TRBJ2-2; D call uncertain. This CDR3 has 14 amino acids. V was pared by 2 bases and J by 3 bases, with 10 bases between. The germline gives CDR1 GTSNPN, CDR2 SVGIG (reference sequence). The CDR3 region is CAWSMWAHTGELFF. CDR3 in DNA: TGTGCCTGGAGTATGTGGGCCCACACCGGGGAGCTGTTTTTT.

There are a few counts of this clonotype. V usage is TRBV7-9 and J usage is TRBJ2-1, with 7 nucleotides matching TRBD2. This CDR3 spans 15 amino acids. V gave up 3 bases and J gave up 7 bases; unmatched junction bases: 9. Germline CDR1 is SEHNR and CDR2 is FQNEAQ (reference sequence). CDR3 sequence reads: CASSFLSGAENEQFF. The CDR3 DNA reads TGTGCCAGCAGCTTTCTCAGCGGGGCCGAGAATGAGCAGTTCTTC.

The chain combines TRBV6-5 with TRBJ2-2; a possible D gene is TRBD2 (5 bases). Germline CDR1 reads MNHEY; CDR2 reads SVGAGI. V gave up 4 bases and J gave up 6 bases, with 9 bases separating them. CDR3 size: 13 residues. The CDR3 nucleotides are TGTGCCAGCAGTTTCCGAGCGGCCGGGGAGCTGTTTTTT. Protein sequence: CASSFRAAGELFF.

The rearrangement joins TRBV7-9 to TRBJ2-5; the match to TRBD2 covers 8 bases. Near its end, the DNA agrees better with TRBJ2-7, so the J call may be wrong. This CDR3 comprises 14 residues. The germline gives CDR1 SEHNR, CDR2 FQNEAQ (reference sequence). CDR3 loop: CASSLVGRANEQYF. CDR3 coding DNA: TGTGCCAGCAGCTTAGTCGGGAGGGCCAACGAGCAGTACTTC.

This clonotype showed up just a few times. The chain is built from TRBV29-1 and TRBJ2-4; a weak D match, TRBD1 (6 bases). The length of the CDR3 is 13 residues. Germline V gene lookup returns CDR1 SQVTM and CDR2 ANQGSEA. Trimming pared 6 bases from V and 0 bases from J, leaving 9 bases between. CDR3 loop: CSVGQLAKNIQYF. The CDR3 region has the DNA TGCAGCGTGGGACAACTAGCCAAAAACATTCAGTACTTC.

Notes on this clonotype: A junction boundary mismatches the germline segment, possibly from a read error. V usage is TRBV7-2 and J usage is TRBJ2-3; D not certain. Germline CDR1 SGHTA, CDR2 FQGNSA. This CDR3 comprises 13 residues. As DNA, the CDR3 is TGTGCCAGCAGCTCCCATCCCACAGATACGCGGTATTTT. Amino acids: CASSSHPTDTRYF.

This clonotype was seen at least ten times. The V and J genes are TRBV12-3 or TRBV12-4 and TRBJ2-7; D is undetermined. The CDR3 spans 13 residues. V lost 3 bases, J lost 1 base, and 7 bases lay in between. The CDR3 protein is CASSFRASYEQYF. CDR3 nucleotides: TGTGCCAGCAGTTTCCGGGCTTCCTACGAGCAGTACTTC.

Points on this clonotype: This clone may be a read error of a much larger clone one base away. The chain employs TRBV7-2 and TRBJ2-1; D is unclear. Looked up from germline, CDR1 is SGHTA and CDR2 is FQGNSA. CDR3 length: 13 residues. Trimming took 5 bases from V and 8 from J, leaving 13 bases between them. CDR3 in amino acids: CASSPRVYDEQFF. The CDR3 nucleotides read TGTGCCAGCAGCCCTCGCGTGTACGATGAGCAGTTCTTC.

The V gene is TRBV5-1, the J gene TRBJ1-2, with 10 bases lining up with TRBD1. Trimming at V came to 7 bases and at J to 9 bases, leaving 12 bases not matched to a gene. CDR3 size: 14 residues. Germline lookup yields CDR1 SGHRS and CDR2 YFSETQ. CDR3 amino acids: CASGGQGEDGSYTF. CDR3 coding DNA: TGCGCCAGCGGTGGACAGGGGGAGGACGGTAGCTACACCTTC.

Of note for this clonotype: The germline gene is not matched at one end of the junction; a read error may be the cause. V gene TRBV27 combines with J gene TRBJ2-4; D remains ambiguous. The better agreement between TRBJ2-7 and the DNA end casts doubt on the J call. CDR3 length equals 12 residues. Germline V lookup: CDR1 MNHEY, CDR2 SMNVEV (reference sequence). CDR3 nucleotides: TGTACCAGCAGTCCCCCATCCTACGAGCAGTACTTC. Translated, it gives CTSSPPSYEQYF.

The chain is built from TRBV4-3 and TRBJ2-5; 11 bases line up with TRBD1. The CDR3 consists of 17 residues. Germline CDR1 LGHNA, CDR2 YSLEER. V shed 2 bases, J shed 5 bases, and the junction held 10 bases outside the gene matches. The CDR3 bases are TGCGCCAGCAGCCAAATCCCAGGACAGGGGGCCTATGAGACCCAGTACTTC. Protein: CASSQIPGQGAYETQYF.

The V call is TRBV3-1, the J call TRBJ2-1; D perhaps matches TRBD2 (5 bases). CDR3 length: 13 residues. Trimming cost V 5 bases and J 6 bases, with 11 bases left between them. CDR1 and CDR2 (germline): LGHDT, YNNKEL (reference sequence). The DNA of the CDR3 is TGTGCCAGCAGCTATACTAGTTTCAATGAGCAGTTCTTC. It codes for CASSYTSFNEQFF.

As for this clonotype: Germline is not matched at one junction end, which may reflect a read error. The genes are TRBV5-6 and TRBJ1-3; D gene uncertain. The germline V gene encodes CDR1 SGHDT and CDR2 YYEEEE. The CDR3 length is 15 residues. In DNA, the CDR3 is TGCGCCAGCAGACAACCCGTGGTCTCTGGAAACACCATATATTTT. It translates to CASRQPVVSGNTIYF.

The chain links TRBV10-3 to TRBJ2-3; D is tentatively TRBD1 or TRBD2 (5 bases each). V lost 4 bases to trimming and J lost 10 bases, with 15 bases between them. The germline V gene has CDR1 ENHRY and CDR2 SYGVKD. The CDR3 loop spans 13 amino acids. The CDR3 spells CAISVRDDYAQYF. The CDR3 nucleotides are TGTGCCATCAGTGTGAGGGACGACTATGCGCAGTATTTT.

Only a few counts were recorded for this clonotype. The chain carries TRBV5-1 and TRBJ2-1, with D tentatively TRBD1 (6 bases). With the DNA end fitting TRBJ2-7 better, the J assignment may be wrong. In germline, CDR1 is SGHRS, CDR2 YFSETQ. CDR3 length: 17 residues. The CDR3: CASSFGFRTEYYNEQYF. The CDR3 DNA reads as TGCGCCAGCAGCTTTGGGTTTAGGACAGAGTACTACAATGAGCAGTACTTC.

The rearrangement joins TRBV25-1 to TRBJ1-5; possibly TRBD1 for D (6 bases). V lost 8 bases and J lost 6, with 14 bases in between. The length of the CDR3 is 13 residues. The germline V gene has CDR1 MGHDK and CDR2 SYGVNS. The CDR3 nucleotides read TGTGCCAGCCAGGGGCAGGGCCTTCAGCCCCAGCATTTT. Protein: CASQGQGLQPQHF.

This clonotype was detected only a few times. Written as DNA, the CDR3 is TGTGCCAGCAGTTTAGCGACGATAGCACGCTATGGCTACACCTTC. It translates to CASSLATIARYGYTF. The chain combines TRBV12-3 or TRBV12-4 with TRBJ1-2, with D hard to call. V was cut by 0 bases and J by 4 bases, with 12 bases left in between. This CDR3 contains 15 residues.

This clonotype was counted a few times. The CDR3 DNA reads TGTGCCAGCAGTCCATACAGGGGTTTTACTGAAGCTTTCTTT. Translating gives CASSPYRGFTEAFF. The gene calls are TRBV6-5 and TRBJ1-1; 7 bases map to TRBD1. CDR1 is MNHEY, CDR2 SVGAGI, per germline. The CDR3 contains 14 residues. Trimming removed 5 bases from V and 5 bases from J; junction bases left unmatched: 8.

This clonotype was picked up many times. The rearrangement joins TRBV4-1 to TRBJ1-2; maybe TRBD1 (6 bases). Germline V gene sequence: CDR1 MGHRA, CDR2 YSYEKL. The CDR3 contains 14 residues. V was cut by 2 bases and J by 8 bases, with 15 bases left in between. CDR3 protein: CASSQNQGQYGYTF. DNA for the CDR3: TGCGCCAGCAGCCAAAACCAGGGGCAATACGGCTACACCTTC.

Ten or more counts support this clonotype. The chain uses TRBV12-3 or TRBV12-4 and TRBJ1-5; 9 bases match TRBD1. This CDR3 spans 14 amino acids. V gave up 5 bases and J gave up 5 bases; unmatched junction bases: 4. CDR3 sequence: CASSQWTGDQPQHF. In nucleotides, the CDR3 is TGTGCCAGCAGTCAATGGACAGGGGATCAGCCCCAGCATTTT.